The 6 T cell receptor beta chains below come from one sample, sequenced in a study of blood T cell repertoires in COVID-19. Method: immunoSEQ multiplex PCR; TCRdb's copy keeps in-frame clones and lacks some. Found here are approximately 250,000 clones, more than 65% of them singletons; the top ten hold about 2%. The sample taken for sequencing was peripheral blood. The receptors derive from a middle-aged man who had recovered from COVID-19.

The J gene is TRBJ2-1, the V gene TRBV20-1; no definite D call. CDR3 length: 11 residues. Trimming took 6 bases from V and 8 from J, leaving 11 bases between them. The germline V gene encodes CDR1 DFQATT and CDR2 SNEGSKA (reference sequence). In DNA, the CDR3 is TGCAGTGCCCCCTATATCTATGAGCAGTTCTTC. Translating gives CSAPYIYEQFF.

The chain links TRBV7-9 to TRBJ1-1; TRBD1 matches at 7 bases. The V segment lost 5 bases and the J segment 4 bases; nucleotides outside the gene matches: 1. Germline V gene data show CDR1 as SEHNR and CDR2 as FQNEAQ (reference sequence). The CDR3 has 12 amino acids. Here the CDR3 reads CASSPGGTEAFF. The CDR3 coding sequence is TGTGCCAGCAGCCCAGGGGGCACTGAAGCTTTCTTT.

CDR3 DNA: TGTGCCAGCAGACGAAAGTCCGGCGGGGAGACCCAGTACTTC. Translating it yields CASRRKSGGETQYF. This chain uses TRBV7-2 with TRBJ2-5; D is possibly TRBD2 (5 bases). V gave up 6 bases and J gave up 5 bases, with 16 bases separating them. This CDR3 has 14 residues. Germline loops: CDR1 SGHTA, CDR2 FQGNSA.

The chain uses TRBV19 and TRBJ2-5; D possibly corresponds to TRBD1 (6 bases). Germline V gives CDR1 LNHDA, CDR2 SQIVND (reference sequence). V lost 3 bases and J lost 4, with 12 bases in between. The CDR3 extends over 14 amino acids. The CDR3 DNA reads TGTGCCAGTAGTATGGGGACACAACGAGAGACCCAGTACTTC. Its translation: CASSMGTQRETQYF.

Only one count was recorded for this clone. The chain uses TRBV15 and TRBJ1-1, with D perhaps matching TRBD1 (5 bases). V was clipped by 7 bases and J by 1 base, with 16 bases between them. Germline CDR1 is LNHNV and CDR2 is YYDKDF (reference sequence). The CDR3 sequence is 15 residues long. CDR3 region: CATTYGLGQNTEAFF. CDR3 DNA: TGTGCCACCACGTACGGGCTTGGACAGAACACTGAAGCTTTCTTT.

The CDR3 region has the DNA TGTGCCAGCAGTTTATCGGGTGTGACTAGCGGGCCTCCCTGGGGTCTGTTCTTC. Residues: CASSLSGVTSGPPWGLFF. The chain is built from TRBV27 and TRBJ2-1, with TRBD2 identical over 10 bases. The J segment lost 15 bases and the V segment lost 0 bases, leaving 20 bases of the junction unmatched. CDR1 MNHEY and CDR2 SMNVEV come from the germline V gene (reference sequence). This CDR3 has 18 residues.